This T cell receptor beta chain was identified in a study of OX40 agonist ivuxolimab in advanced cancers. Across the whole study: It was ivuxolimab, an agonistic anti-OX40 (CD134) antibody, that patients were treated with. Past anti-PD-1, anti-PD-L1 or anti-CTLA-4 therapy was accepted, and approximately 37% had received some.

Sequencing used immunoSEQ multiplex PCR; TCRdb keeps in-frame clones, though not all of them. Of about 28,000 clones listed, about 82% were seen once; the top ten hold under 30%. V trimming: 3 bases; J trimming: 1 base; junction bases outside the gene matches: 6. This CDR3 spans 16 amino acids. Germline V gives CDR1 SNHLY, CDR2 FYNNEI. General study findings and limits: With doses of 0.1-3.0 mg/kg, partial responders showed among the lowest clonal expansion. Normalized T-cell clonal expansion was also low in some nonresponders.

This clone was counted only a few times. The antigen remains unidentified. V gene TRBV2 combines with J gene TRBJ2-1; TRBD1 aligns across 7 bases. The clonotype comes from an adult with an advanced solid tumor such as melanoma, head and neck, liver or kidney cancer. The sequenced sample was CD4+ or CD8+ T cells sorted from blood, obtained in a trial of the OX40 agonist ivuxolimab. CDR3 DNA: TGTGCCAGCAGTGAGTCCGGGACAGTTTCCTACAATGAGCAGTTCTTC. It encodes CASSESGTVSYNEQFF.